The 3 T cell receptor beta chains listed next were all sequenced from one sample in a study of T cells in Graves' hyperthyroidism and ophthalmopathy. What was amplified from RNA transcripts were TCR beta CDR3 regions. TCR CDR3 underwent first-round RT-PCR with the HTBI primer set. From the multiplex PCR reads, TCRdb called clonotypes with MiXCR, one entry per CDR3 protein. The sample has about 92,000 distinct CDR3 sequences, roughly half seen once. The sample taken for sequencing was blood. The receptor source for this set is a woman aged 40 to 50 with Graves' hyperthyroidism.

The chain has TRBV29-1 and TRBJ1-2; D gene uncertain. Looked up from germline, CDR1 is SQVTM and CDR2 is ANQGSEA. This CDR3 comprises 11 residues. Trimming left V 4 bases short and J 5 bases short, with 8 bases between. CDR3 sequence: CSVGLPYGYTF. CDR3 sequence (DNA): TGCAGCGTTGGACTTCCTTATGGCTACACCTTC.

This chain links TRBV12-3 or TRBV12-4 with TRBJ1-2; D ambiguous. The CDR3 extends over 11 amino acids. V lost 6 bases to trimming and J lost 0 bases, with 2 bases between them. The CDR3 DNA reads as TGTGCCAGCAGGGCTAACTATGGCTACACCTTC. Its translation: CASRANYGYTF.

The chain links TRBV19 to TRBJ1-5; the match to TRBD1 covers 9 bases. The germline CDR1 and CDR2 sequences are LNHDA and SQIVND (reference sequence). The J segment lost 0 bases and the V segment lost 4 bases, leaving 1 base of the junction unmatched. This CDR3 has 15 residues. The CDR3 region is CASSTQGASNQPQHF. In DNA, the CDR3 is TGTGCCAGTAGTACACAGGGGGCTAGCAATCAGCCCCAGCATTTT.